A selection of T cell receptor beta chains follows, all from one sample in a study of beta chain features in type 1 diabetes. Data came from immunoSEQ multiplex PCR; TCRdb stores just in-frame clones and leaves some out. Among 150,000 to 190,000 clones, approximately 10% were seen once, and the ten largest hold roughly 0.5%. Sequenced input: central memory CD4+ T cells from blood. These receptor sequences come from a man aged 25-40 years with type 1 diabetes. Both conserved end residues are part of each CDR3. D genes are given only for firm matches. Clone size is shown for a subset of rows, as once, few, many or a class of expanded clone.

D | J | V | size | DNA | CDR3
- | TRBJ1-5 | TRBV11-2 | - | TGTGCCAGCAGCTTAGTCAGGGATTCTAGACAGCCCCAGCATTTT | CASSLVRDSRQPQHF
TRBD1 | TRBJ1-1 | TRBV5-6 | many | TGTGCCAGCAGCTATACCAGGGGGCGCGGGATAAGGAACACTGAAGCTTTCTTT | CASSYTRGRGIRNTEAFF
- | TRBJ2-1 | TRBV29-1 | - | TGCAGCGGCGACCTAGGGGGATCCTCCTACAATGAGCAGTTCTTC | CSGDLGGSSYNEQFF
- | TRBJ2-7 | TRBV21-1 | few | TGTGCCAGCAGCCAGGGACAGGGGCTCTACGAGCAGTACTTC | CASSQGQGLYEQYF
- | TRBJ2-6 | TRBV7-9 | - | TGTGCCAGCAGTCCGGGGATGAGCTCTGGGGCCAACGTCCTGACTTTC | CASSPGMSSGANVLTF
- | TRBJ2-3 | TRBV19 | - | TGTGCCAGTAGCCCCCAGGGCACAGATACGCAGTATTTT | CASSPQGTDTQYF
- | TRBJ2-7 | TRBV19 | many | TGTGCCAGTAGTAAGCAGCGGACGCCGAGCTCCTACGAGCAGTACTTC | CASSKQRTPSSYEQYF
- | TRBJ1-2 | TRBV21-1 | many | TGTGCCAGCAGCAAACTCGGGGGAATCGACTATGGCTACACCTTC | CASSKLGGIDYGYTF
TRBD2 | TRBJ2-5 | TRBV18 | - | TGTGCCAGCTCACCACGGACTAGCGGGAGCGGGGAGACCCAGTACTTC | CASSPRTSGSGETQYF
TRBD2 | TRBJ2-1 | TRBV18 | - | TGTGCCAGCTCACCACCGACCTCTAGCGGGCCTCAAAATAGGTTCTTC | CASSPPTSSGPQNRFF
TRBD1 | TRBJ2-5 | TRBV29-1 | few | TGCAGCGCAGGGGGTACGAGAGGGGCGGCCCAGTACTTC | CSAGGTRGAAQYF
- | TRBJ2-7 | TRBV5-1 | - | TGCGCCAGCAGCTTGAGTGGGAGTCAGTACGAGCAGTACTTC | CASSLSGSQYEQYF
- | TRBJ1-5 | TRBV14 | few | TGTGCCAGCAGCCAAGACGATCAGCCCCAGCATTTT | CASSQDDQPQHF
TRBD2 | TRBJ2-1 | TRBV29-1 | many | TGCAGCGTTGCCTTACTAGCGGAGCAGTTCTTC | CSVALLAEQFF
TRBD1 | TRBJ2-1 | TRBV19 | - | TGTGCCAGTAGTATAGTGGGACAGGGGGACCCCGAGCAGTTCTTC | CASSIVGQGDPEQFF
- | TRBJ1-2 | TRBV6-1 | - | TGTGCCAGCAGTGCCATTGGACTGACGGGATATGGCTACACCTTC | CASSAIGLTGYGYTF
- | TRBJ2-3 | TRBV15 | - | TGTGCCACCAGCGCAGGGCTCTCCACAGATACGCAGTATTTT | CATSAGLSTDTQYF
TRBD2 | TRBJ2-7 | TRBV28 | few | TGTGCCAGCAGGGGGGGGACTCAATACGAGCAGTACTTC | CASRGGTQYEQYF
TRBD2 | TRBJ2-1 | TRBV7-8 | few | TGTGCCAGCAGCTTAGCCCAGGTAGCGGGTCCCCCTTACAATGAGCAGTTCTTC | CASSLAQVAGPPYNEQFF
TRBD1 | TRBJ2-5 | TRBV7-9 | - | TGTGCCAGCAGCGGGGACAGACGACAAGAGACCCAGTACTTC | CASSGDRRQETQYF
- | TRBJ2-5 | TRBV18 | few | TGTGCCAGCTCACCCCATTCAGGACTTGAAGAGACCCAGTACTTC | CASSPHSGLEETQYF
- | TRBJ2-3 | TRBV7-3 | - | TGTGCCAGCAGCTTAACGGAGGTAGATACGCAGTATTTT | CASSLTEVDTQYF
TRBD1 | TRBJ1-2 | TRBV30 | - | TGTGCGACAGGGGCTTCTGACTATGGCTACACCTTC | CATGASDYGYTF
TRBD2 | TRBJ2-2 | TRBV5-1 | few | TGCGCCAGCACCGTCCTAGCGGGAGATACCGGGGAGCTGTTTTTT | CASTVLAGDTGELFF
- | TRBJ1-5 | TRBV27 | - | TGTGCCAGCAGTTTAAGTTCGGCGGCTCATCAGCCCCAGCATTTT | CASSLSSAAHQPQHF
TRBD1 | TRBJ2-2 | TRBV7-2 | few | TGTGCCAGCATCCCGGGACAGCGCACCGGGGAGCTGTTTTTT | CASIPGQRTGELFF
- | TRBJ2-5 | TRBV30 | - | TGTGCCTGGATTACTAGAGGGTCGGAGACCCAGTACTTC | CAWITRGSETQYF
TRBD2 | TRBJ2-1 | TRBV6-4 | - | TGTGCCAGCAGTGACTGGCGGGGGTCGGGCAATGAGCAGTTCTTC | CASSDWRGSGNEQFF
TRBD2 | TRBJ2-1 | TRBV14 | - | TGTGCCAGCAGCCCCTGGTCGGGACTAGCGGGAGCTCCCTCCTACAATGAGCAGTTCTTC | CASSPWSGLAGAPSYNEQFF
- | TRBJ1-5 | TRBV5-1 | few | TGCGCCAGCAGCTTCTCCGGGGGTAGCAATCAGCCCCAGCATTTT | CASSFSGGSNQPQHF
- | TRBJ2-3 | TRBV16 | - | TGTGCCAGCAGCCGCCGTGACAGATCAGATACGCAGTATTTT | CASSRRDRSDTQYF
- | TRBJ2-3 | TRBV7-2 | - | TGTGCCAGCAGTTCCCGCAGGGGAGATACGCAGTATTTT | CASSSRRGDTQYF
TRBD1 | TRBJ2-1 | TRBV29-1 | - | TGCAGCGTTGGTACAGGGGGGTACAATGAGCAGTTCTTC | CSVGTGGYNEQFF
TRBD2 | TRBJ2-1 | TRBV5-1 | few | TGCGCCAGCAGCCTAACTAGCGGGAGTTACAATGAGCAGTTCTTC | CASSLTSGSYNEQFF
- | TRBJ2-7 | TRBV21-1 | - | TGTGCCAGCAGCAACCCCCAGGGGCTCTACGAGCAGTACTTC | CASSNPQGLYEQYF
TRBD1 | TRBJ1-2 | TRBV7-2 | - | TGTGCCAGCAGCTTAGGCTCCGGGACAGGGGGATATGGCTACACCTTC | CASSLGSGTGGYGYTF
- | TRBJ1-2 | TRBV14 | - | TGTGCCAGCAGCCCTGGAGGCGGGTTTGGGGGCTACACCTTC | CASSPGGGFGGYTF
TRBD2 | TRBJ2-3 | TRBV2 | - | TGTGCCAGCAGTCCTAGCGGGAGGTCGGGAGATACGCAGTATTTT | CASSPSGRSGDTQYF
- | TRBJ2-3 | TRBV30 | - | TGTGCCTGGAGTAGCCCCCCTCGCACAGATACGCAGTATTTT | CAWSSPPRTDTQYF
- | TRBJ1-5 | TRBV18 | - | TGTGCCAGCTCCAGAGGGGGTAGCAATCAGCCCCAGCATTTT | CASSRGGSNQPQHF
- | TRBJ2-3 | TRBV5-1 | few | TGCGCCAGCAGCGCGGGGACGGACAGCACAGATACGCAGTATTTT | CASSAGTDSTDTQYF